This T cell receptor (beta chain) was documented in a study of cytomegalovirus exposure and HLA in healthy donors. About the research overall: The approximately 710 first-cohort repertoires and the 130 or so validation repertoires shared the same platform, a later analysis reported.

Study results and limitations: The study designated roughly 150 TCR beta chains cytomegalovirus-associated. Subsequent analysis found a tendency for first-cohort TCR clusters to co-occur within the approximately 130 validation repertoires.

V lost 0 bases to trimming and J lost 5 bases; unmatched junction nucleotides: 6. This CDR3 is built from 15 residues. Germline lookup yields CDR1 SGDLS and CDR2 YYNGEE. The table came from immunoSEQ multiplex PCR; TCRdb's copy has only in-frame clones and leaves some out. The sample records some 200,000 clones, approximately 89% being singletons. For this clone: Its antigen is not identified.

The chain is built from TRBV9 and TRBJ2-5; 8 bases agree with TRBD1. This receptor was obtained from a man in his thirties or forties in good health and CMV-seropositive. Sequenced: PBMCs. The CDR3 loop reads CASSVGQGARETQYF. CDR3 DNA: TGTGCCAGCAGCGTAGGTCAGGGGGCGCGGGAGACCCAGTACTTC.